This TCR beta chain was sequenced during a study of blood T cell repertoires in COVID-19. Looking at the study overall: Material from acute and convalescent COVID-19 was sourced from the United States, Italy and Spain.

Assay: immunoSEQ multiplex PCR; the TCRdb copy retains only in-frame clones and omits some. The table lists about 330,000 clones, approximately 87% of them singletons. Germline lookup yields CDR1 KGHSH and CDR2 LQKENI. The CDR3 length is 15 residues. The V end was cut by 2 bases, the J end by 0 bases, with 8 bases between. This chain uses TRBV18 with TRBJ1-3; D is unclear. The TCR comes from a woman aged 30 to 39 who had recovered from COVID-19. Specimen: PBMCs or T cells enriched from blood (not recorded which). The CDR3 loop reads CASSPNLNSGNTIYF. The CDR3 nucleotides read TGTGCCAGCTCACCAAACTTAAACTCTGGAAACACCATATATTTT.